Presented here are 20 T cell receptor beta chains from one specimen sequenced in a study of tumor and adjacent non-tumor tissue in lung cancer. RNA was extracted from bulk tissue without any cell sorting. A modified ARM-PCR protocol with three rounds of nested PCR amplified TCRbeta. Each CDR3 protein is one row after TCRdb ran MiXCR on the multiplex PCR reads. There are tens of thousands of distinct CDR3 sequences in the sample; about 80% occur only once, and 28% lies in the top ten. Sequenced: lung tumor tissue. These receptors were collected from a man aged 60-69 years with non-small cell lung cancer.

In regard to this clonotype: This may be a read error: a much more frequent sequence differs by one nucleotide. CDR3: CASSFKRNQPQYF. In DNA, the CDR3 is TGTGCCAGCAGTTTCAAGAGGAATCAGCCCCAGTATTTT. V and J are TRBV6-5 and TRBJ1-5; D not resolved. TRBJ2-3 matches the DNA end more closely, so the J call is doubtful. The V gene's germline CDR1 is MNHEY and CDR2 SVGAGI. The length of the CDR3 is 13 residues.

Points on this clonotype: The CDR3 end shows no conserved phenylalanine or tryptophan, and so a read error is likely. The J gene is TRBJ1-1, the V gene TRBV6-5; perhaps TRBD1 as D (5 bases). The germline V gene has CDR1 MNHEY and CDR2 SVGAGI. Trimming took 7 bases from V and 5 from J, leaving 20 bases between them. The CDR3 runs to 15 residues. The CDR3, as DNA: TGTGCCAGCAATTGCTCGAGAAGGGGAGGAACTGAAGCTTTCTTG. Translating it yields CASNCSRRGGTEAFL.

With regard to this clonotype: An end of the junction does not agree with germline; a read error may underlie this. The chain uses TRBV20-1 and TRBJ2-3, with D perhaps matching TRBD2 (7 bases). Germline CDR1 and CDR2: DFQATT and SNEGSKA (reference sequence). This CDR3 has 14 amino acids. The CDR3 protein is CSAQGRGPGDTQYF. The CDR3 nucleotides are TGCAGTGCCCAGGGGAGGGGACCCGGAGATACGCAGTATTTC.

With regard to this clonotype: The conserved phenylalanine or tryptophan is not found at the CDR3 terminus, so this likely reflects a read error. V gene TRBV11-1 combines with J gene TRBJ2-7, with D possibly being TRBD2 (6 bases). The CDR3 covers 14 residues. CDR1 and CDR2 (germline): SGHAT, FQDESV (reference sequence). The CDR3 DNA follows: TGTGTCAGCAGGCGGGATAGGACTATCCACGAGCAGTACTTA. Translated, it gives CVSRRDRTIHEQYL.

About this clonotype: At one of its ends the junction is not consistent with the germline gene, which may arise from a read error. The V gene is TRBV20-1, the J gene TRBJ2-3; the match to TRBD2 covers 8 bases. The CDR3 is 16 residues long. In germline, CDR1 is DFQATT, CDR2 SNEGSKA (reference sequence). CDR3 coding DNA: TGCAGTGATAGAGATCCACGCGGGAGGAGCACAGATACGCAATATTTT. Translation: CSDRDPRGRSTDTQYF.

This clonotype was seen only once. V is TRBV6-5 and J is TRBJ2-5, with D perhaps assigned TRBD1 or TRBD2 (6 bases each). V lost 5 bases and J 5 bases, leaving 21 bases between the germline ends. Germline loops: CDR1 MNHEY, CDR2 SVGAGI. The CDR3 sequence is 16 residues long. For the CDR3, the DNA is TGTGCCAGCAGTATGTCACTGGACGGAGGGGGTGAGACCCAGTACTTC. Its translation: CASSMSLDGGGETQYF.

The table lists this clonotype with a few counts. Sequence at one end of the junction differs from germline and may be a read error. The chain has TRBV6-5 and TRBJ1-1; D is possibly TRBD1 (6 bases). Per germline, CDR1 MNHEY and CDR2 SVGAGI. This CDR3 spans 15 amino acids. The CDR3, as DNA: TGTGCCAGTAGTTACTCCCGCAGGGGTGGGACTGAAGTTTTCTTT. It codes for CASSYSRRGGTEVFF.

On this clonotype itself: Its ends do not fully match the called genes, so a read error is possible. J is TRBJ2-1 and V is TRBV14; no reliable D call. The CDR3 extends over 15 amino acids. In germline, CDR1 is SGHDN, CDR2 FVKESK. The CDR3 spells CASSQFKSSLNEQFF. The CDR3 region has the DNA TGCGCCAGCAGCCAATTCAAAAGTTCTCTCAATGAGCAGTTCTTC.

Note on this clonotype: Given the absence of the conserved phenylalanine or tryptophan at the CDR3 end, a read error is likely. CDR3 loop: CASSFPQRDHNKQFL. DNA for the CDR3: TGTGCAAGCAGTTTCCCTCAGCGGGACCACAATAAGCAGTTCTTA. V gene TRBV12-3 or TRBV12-4 combines with J gene TRBJ2-1; 7 bases line up with TRBD2. This CDR3 spans 15 amino acids.

The chain has TRBV20-1 and TRBJ2-2; possible D gene TRBD1, 5 bases. Germline loops: CDR1 DFQATT, CDR2 SNEGSKA (reference sequence). V was shortened by 8 bases and J by 10 bases, with 26 bases between the two germline ends. The CDR3 length is 15 residues. The DNA of the CDR3 is TGCAGTACTACCCGAGTACAGGAACTAAGCGTGGAGCTGTTTTTT. This codes for CSTTRVQELSVELFF.

The chain uses TRBV6-1 and TRBJ1-5, with 8 bases lining up with TRBD2. Judging by the DNA end, TRBJ2-3 fits better; the J call may be wrong. The CDR3 runs 11 residues. Germline V gene data show CDR1 as MNHNS and CDR2 as SASEGT. The CDR3 nucleotides are TGTGCCAACACCCGGGGGGGTTTCCAGTATTTT. Translated: CANTRGGFQYF.

This clonotype was seen only a few times. This could be a read error, since a much larger clone is one nucleotide away. The J gene is TRBJ2-7, the V gene TRBV5-4; D tentatively fits TRBD1 or TRBD2 (5 bases each). The CDR3 covers 14 residues. Looked up from germline, CDR1 is SGHNT and CDR2 is YYREEE (reference sequence). Trimming took off 5 bases at V and 1 base at J, with 13 bases between the two ends. CDR3 residues: CASRLSRGSYEQYF. CDR3 sequence (DNA): TGTGCCAGCAGATTGTCGAGGGGATCCTACGAGCAGTACTTC.

In this sample, this clonotype turned up once. This likely comes from a read error, as the CDR3 has no conserved phenylalanine or tryptophan at its end. The limits of the CDR3 on the DNA are not certain, so only TCRdb's listed CDR3 is given. This sequence joins TRBV20-1 and TRBJ1-6; TRBD1 is taken as the D call from the table, unchecked against the DNA. The CDR3 sequence runs 13 residues, both termini included. CDR1 is DFQATT, CDR2 SNEGSKA, per germline (reference sequence). Here the CDR3 reads CSTEGHPNSPHHS.

Concerning this clonotype: One end of the junction fails to match germline, which may point to a read error. This chain connects TRBV5-5 to TRBJ2-1; D tentatively reads TRBD1 or TRBD2 (5 bases each). Per the germline V gene, CDR1 is SGHKS and CDR2 is YYEKEE (reference sequence). The CDR3 runs 15 residues. CDR3 coding DNA: TGTGTCAGCAGCTTGGGGGTTAGAGCCTACAATGGGCAGTTCTTC. Its translation is CVSSLGVRAYNGQFF.

This clonotype was counted a few times. The chain carries TRBV2 and TRBJ2-1, with D unclear. The V and J ends lost 5 bases and 6 bases respectively, with 5 bases between them. Looked up from germline, CDR1 is SNHLY and CDR2 is FYNNEI. This CDR3 is built from 11 residues. The CDR3 nucleotides read TGTGCCAGCAGTTTCCTCAATGAGCAGTTCTTC. This gives the protein CASSFLNEQFF.

This clonotype was observed many times. Given the absence of the conserved phenylalanine or tryptophan at the CDR3 end, a read error is likely. The chain links TRBV11-1 to TRBJ2-2; 9 nucleotides match TRBD2. The CDR3 spans 14 residues. J was trimmed by 5 bases and V by 2 bases; bases with no gene match: 0. The germline CDR1 and CDR2 sequences are SGHAT and FQDESV (reference sequence). CDR3 protein: CASSLTSGTGELFL. For the CDR3, the DNA is TGTGCCAGCAGCTTAACTAGCGGGACCGGGGAGCTGTTTCTT.

Worth noting for this clonotype: This may stem from a read error, because a much larger clone lies one nucleotide away. The chain combines TRBV20-1 with TRBJ1-5; weak D call: TRBD1 (6 bases). The ends were cut back, 3 bases at V and 6 bases at J, with 15 bases in the middle. This CDR3 comprises 14 residues. CDR1 DFQATT and CDR2 SNEGSKA come from the germline V gene (reference sequence). CDR3 sequence (DNA): TGCAGTGCTAGTGGCCCAACAGGGCGTCAGCCCCAGCATTTT. Amino acids: CSASGPTGRQPQHF.

The gene calls are TRBV5-1 and TRBJ2-1; the match to TRBD2 covers 7 bases. The CDR3 covers 15 residues. The germline CDR1 and CDR2 sequences are SGHRS and YFSETQ. V shed 5 bases, J shed 4 bases, and the junction held 9 bases outside the gene matches. CDR3 coding DNA: TGCGCCAGCAGTTCAAAACAAGCGGGGTACAATGAGCAGTTCTTC. Translation gives CASSSKQAGYNEQFF.

The V and J genes are TRBV5-4 and TRBJ2-5; tentatively, D is TRBD2 (5 bases). The CDR3 runs to 15 residues. Germline values: CDR1 SGHNT, CDR2 YYREEE (reference sequence). The CDR3 DNA is TGTGTTAGCAGCTTGGCTCGCGCGGGCCAAGAGACCCAGTACTTC. It yields the protein CVSSLARAGQETQYF.

On this clonotype itself: Without the conserved terminal phenylalanine or tryptophan, this CDR3 likely stems from a read error. The chain recombines TRBV6-5 with TRBJ2-7; TRBD1 aligns across 7 bases. Per germline, CDR1 MNHEY and CDR2 SVGAGI. The CDR3 loop spans 15 amino acids. The CDR3 reads CDSSYGAGQVYDQYY. CDR3 bases: TGTGACAGCAGTTACGGGGCTGGACAGGTTTACGATCAGTACTAC.